These T cell receptor beta chains were read from a single sample in a study of molecular identifiers for immune sequencing clone quantification. TCRdb redid the calling of the PCR reads with MiXCR, one entry per CDR3 protein. The sample has about 640,000 distinct CDR3 sequences; 15% to 20% are singletons. The sequenced sample consisted of naive CD8+ T cells from blood, with Jurkat cell RNA spiked in. Receptor source: a human donor in good health. Some libraries in this study had Jurkat cell RNA spiked in. Both conserved end residues are part of each CDR3. The order of the fields is V gene, clone size, D gene, CDR3 length, J gene, CDR3 DNA, CDR3 protein. A D gene is named only where the DNA matches it firmly. Some rows have no size entry. The others give once, few or many, or a class for an expanded clone.

V: TRBV6-6
size: NA
D: NA
length: 14
J: TRBJ2-5
DNA: TGTGCCAGCAGTTTGTGGAGCCTAGGGGAGACCCAGTACTTC
CDR3: CASSLWSLGETQYF

V: TRBV4-1
size: NA
D: TRBD2
length: 16
J: TRBJ2-3
DNA: TGCGCCAGCAGCTTCACGACTAGCGGGCCCACAGATACGCAGTATTTT
CDR3: CASSFTTSGPTDTQYF

V: TRBV2
size: NA
D: NA
length: 13
J: TRBJ1-3
DNA: TGTGCCAGCATCGGCCAGTCGGGAAACACCATATATTTT
CDR3: CASIGQSGNTIYF

V: TRBV4-1
size: many
D: TRBD1
length: 14
J: TRBJ1-1
DNA: TGCGCCAGCAGCCAACCGGGACAGGGAGGTGAAGCTTTCTTT
CDR3: CASSQPGQGGEAFF

V: TRBV5-6
size: few
D: NA
length: 13
J: TRBJ2-1
DNA: TGTGCCAGCAGCTTGGTCTTAGGGGATGAGCAGTTCTTC
CDR3: CASSLVLGDEQFF

V: TRBV23-1
size: many
D: NA
length: 15
J: TRBJ2-6
DNA: TGCGCCAGCAGTCAATCGGGACCTGGGGCCAACGTCCTGACTTTC
CDR3: CASSQSGPGANVLTF

V: TRBV3-1
size: many
D: TRBD2
length: 18
J: TRBJ2-3
DNA: TGTGCCAGCAGCGAAGGGACTAGCGGGGGATTTTTCACAGATACGCAGTATTTT
CDR3: CASSEGTSGGFFTDTQYF

V: TRBV2
size: many
D: NA
length: 12
J: TRBJ2-2
DNA: TGTGCCAGCAGGTTCTTCCAGGGGGGCCTGTTTTTT
CDR3: CASRFFQGGLFF

V: TRBV19
size: NA
D: NA
length: 16
J: TRBJ1-3
DNA: TGTGCCAGTAGTATGGGCAGCCGAAGCTCTGGAAACACCATATATTTT
CDR3: CASSMGSRSSGNTIYF

V: TRBV5-6
size: many
D: NA
length: 14
J: TRBJ2-7
DNA: TGTGCCAGCAGCCCTACTCCACGCGGATACGAGCAGTACTTC
CDR3: CASSPTPRGYEQYF

V: TRBV27
size: NA
D: TRBD2
length: 16
J: TRBJ2-7
DNA: TGTGCCAGCAGTTCCTCCGGGACTAGCGGGAGGTGGGACCAGTGCTTC
CDR3: CASSSSGTSGRWDQCF

V: TRBV29-1
size: NA
D: NA
length: 13
J: TRBJ1-1
DNA: TGCAGCGTTGATCCGGGAGTTAACACTGAAGCTTTCTTT
CDR3: CSVDPGVNTEAFF

V: TRBV5-4
size: many
D: TRBD2
length: 16
J: TRBJ2-5
DNA: TGTGCCAGCAGCTTGCTCCTAGCGGGGGGGTATGAGACCCAGTACTTC
CDR3: CASSLLLAGGYETQYF

V: TRBV24-1
size: few
D: TRBD1
length: 17
J: TRBJ2-7
DNA: TGTGCCACCAGCGGTGCAGGGTTTGGGACAGGTCCCTACGAGCAGTACTTC
CDR3: CATSGAGFGTGPYEQYF

V: TRBV2
size: many
D: TRBD1
length: 14
J: TRBJ2-3
DNA: TGTGCCAGAGGACAGGACCTAGGCACAGATACGCAGTATTTT
CDR3: CARGQDLGTDTQYF

V: TRBV6-2/TRBV6-3
size: many
D: TRBD2
length: 14
J: TRBJ2-7
DNA: TGTGCCAGCAGTTATAGCGGGACTTTCTACGAGCAGTACTTC
CDR3: CASSYSGTFYEQYF

V: TRBV13
size: NA
D: NA
length: 15
J: TRBJ2-6
DNA: TGTGCCAGCAGCGCTCAGGGATCCGGGGCCGACGTCCTGACTTTC
CDR3: CASSAQGSGADVLTF

V: TRBV18
size: few
D: TRBD1
length: 17
J: TRBJ1-4
DNA: TGTGCCAGCTCATCGTCCCGGGACAGGGGGAATAATGAAAAACTGTTTTTT
CDR3: CASSSSRDRGNNEKLFF

V: TRBV2
size: few
D: NA
length: 14
J: TRBJ2-3
DNA: TGTGCCACCCCGGGCCGGGACAACACAGATACGCAGTATTTT
CDR3: CATPGRDNTDTQYF

V: TRBV6-5
size: few
D: TRBD1
length: 18
J: TRBJ1-2
DNA: TGTGCCAGCAGTTACGGCACCCACAGGGGGCCGAGCGACTATGGCTACACCTTC
CDR3: CASSYGTHRGPSDYGYTF

V: TRBV4-1
size: many
D: NA
length: 16
J: TRBJ2-5
DNA: TGCGCCAGCAGCCAAGGGAGGGGAAGAGAGCAAGAGACCCAGTACTTC
CDR3: CASSQGRGREQETQYF

V: TRBV27
size: few
D: TRBD2
length: 13
J: TRBJ2-1
DNA: TGTGCCAGCAGTCCGCGGGGGGCCGGTGAGCAGTTCTTC
CDR3: CASSPRGAGEQFF

V: TRBV5-5
size: few
D: TRBD1
length: 14
J: TRBJ2-7
DNA: TGTGCCAGCAGCCGGCAGACAGGGGATTACGAGCAGTACTTC
CDR3: CASSRQTGDYEQYF

V: TRBV6-6
size: NA
D: NA
length: 18
J: TRBJ2-1
DNA: TGTGCCAGCAGTTATTTTCCGGTTTGGCAGCAGCGAGGCGGTGAGCAGTTCTTC
CDR3: CASSYFPVWQQRGGEQFF

V: TRBV29-1
size: many
D: TRBD1
length: 14
J: TRBJ2-2
DNA: TGCAGCGTTGGGACAGGTTGGAACACCGGGGAGCTGTTTTTT
CDR3: CSVGTGWNTGELFF

V: TRBV4-3
size: many
D: TRBD2
length: 17
J: TRBJ2-5
DNA: TGCGCCAGCAGCCCAGGACTAGCGGGAGGGCCTCAGGAGACCCAGTACTTC
CDR3: CASSPGLAGGPQETQYF

V: TRBV6-6
size: many
D: TRBD1
length: 14
J: TRBJ1-5
DNA: TGTGCCAGCAGGCTCAACAGGGGTATTCAGCCCCAGCATTTT
CDR3: CASRLNRGIQPQHF

V: TRBV7-9
size: NA
D: NA
length: 13
J: TRBJ2-7
DNA: TGTGCCAGCAGCTTGGTTGAAGGAAACGAGCAGTACTTC
CDR3: CASSLVEGNEQYF

V: TRBV20-1
size: NA
D: NA
length: 14
J: TRBJ2-7
DNA: TGCAGTGCTAGAGCACAGCCTCCCTCCTACGAGCAGTACTTC
CDR3: CSARAQPPSYEQYF

V: TRBV2
size: NA
D: NA
length: 11
J: TRBJ1-2
DNA: TGTGCCAGCGCGCTGGACTATGGCTACACCTTC
CDR3: CASALDYGYTF

V: TRBV7-2
size: many
D: TRBD2
length: 15
J: TRBJ2-3
DNA: TGTGCCAGCAGCCCCCTCGGGGGGGGCACAGATACGCAGTATTTT
CDR3: CASSPLGGGTDTQYF

V: TRBV28
size: many
D: NA
length: 12
J: TRBJ2-7
DNA: TGTGCCAGCAGCCCATGGACAGAGGAGCAGTACTTC
CDR3: CASSPWTEEQYF

V: TRBV3-1
size: NA
D: TRBD1
length: 16
J: TRBJ2-1
DNA: TGTGCCAGCAGCCATCTAACAGGGGGTCTTCCATACGAGCAGTTCTTC
CDR3: CASSHLTGGLPYEQFF

V: TRBV18
size: few
D: TRBD2
length: 16
J: TRBJ2-1
DNA: TGTGCCAGCTCACCACCTAGCGGGAGGGACTACAATGAGCAGTTCTTC
CDR3: CASSPPSGRDYNEQFF

V: TRBV20-1
size: few
D: NA
length: 13
J: TRBJ2-5
DNA: TGCAGTGCCCCCCACGGGTTGAGGGAGACCCAGTACTTC
CDR3: CSAPHGLRETQYF